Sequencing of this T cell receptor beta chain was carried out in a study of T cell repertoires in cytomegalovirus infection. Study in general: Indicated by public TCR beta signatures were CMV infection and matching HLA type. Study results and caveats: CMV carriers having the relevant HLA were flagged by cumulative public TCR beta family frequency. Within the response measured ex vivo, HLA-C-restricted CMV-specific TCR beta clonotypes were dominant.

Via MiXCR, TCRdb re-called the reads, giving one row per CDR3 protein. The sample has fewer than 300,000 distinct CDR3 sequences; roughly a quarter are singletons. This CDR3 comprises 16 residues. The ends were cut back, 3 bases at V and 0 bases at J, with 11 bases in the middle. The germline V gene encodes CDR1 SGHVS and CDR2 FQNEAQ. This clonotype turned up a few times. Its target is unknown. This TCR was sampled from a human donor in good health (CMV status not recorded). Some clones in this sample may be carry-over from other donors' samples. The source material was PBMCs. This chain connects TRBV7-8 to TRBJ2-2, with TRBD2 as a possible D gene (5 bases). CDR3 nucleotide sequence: TGTGCCAGCAGCTTGATGGGAGCAACGAACACCGGGGAGCTGTTTTTT. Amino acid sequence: CASSLMGATNTGELFF.